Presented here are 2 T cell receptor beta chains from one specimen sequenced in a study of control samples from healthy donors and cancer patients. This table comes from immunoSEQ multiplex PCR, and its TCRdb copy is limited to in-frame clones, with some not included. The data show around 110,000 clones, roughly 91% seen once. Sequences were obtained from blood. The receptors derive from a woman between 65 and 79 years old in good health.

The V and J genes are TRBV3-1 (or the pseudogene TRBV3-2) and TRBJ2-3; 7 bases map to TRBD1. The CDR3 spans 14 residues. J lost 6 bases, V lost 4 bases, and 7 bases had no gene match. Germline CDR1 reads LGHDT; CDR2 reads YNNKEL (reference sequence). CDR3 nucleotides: TGTGCCAGCAGCCCGGGACAGCCCTCCGATACGCAGTATTTT. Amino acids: CASSPGQPSDTQYF.

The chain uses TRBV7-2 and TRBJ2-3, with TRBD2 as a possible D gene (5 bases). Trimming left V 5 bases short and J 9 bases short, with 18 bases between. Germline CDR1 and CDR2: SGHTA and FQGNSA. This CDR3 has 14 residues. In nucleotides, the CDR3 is TGTGCCAGCAGCACAATACTAGGGCAGGACACGCAGTATTTT. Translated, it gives CASSTILGQDTQYF. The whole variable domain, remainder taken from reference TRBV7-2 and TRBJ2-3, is GAGVSQSPSNKVTEKGKDVELRCDPISGHTALYWYRQSLGQGLEFLIYFQGNSAPDKSGLPSDRFSAERTGGSVSTLTIQRTQQEDSAVYLCASSTILGQDTQYFGPGTRLTVL.